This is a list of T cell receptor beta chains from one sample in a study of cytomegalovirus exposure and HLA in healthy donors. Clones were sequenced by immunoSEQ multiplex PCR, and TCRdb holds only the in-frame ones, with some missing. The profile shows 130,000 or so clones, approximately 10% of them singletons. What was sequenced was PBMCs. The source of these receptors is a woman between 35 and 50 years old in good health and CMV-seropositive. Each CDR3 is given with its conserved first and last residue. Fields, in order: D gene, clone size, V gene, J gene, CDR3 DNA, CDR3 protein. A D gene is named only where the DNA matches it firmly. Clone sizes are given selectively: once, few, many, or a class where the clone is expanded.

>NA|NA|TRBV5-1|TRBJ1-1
TGCGCCAGCAGCTTGGCCGCAGGCGGGTTAGGGACTGAAGCTTTCTTT
CASSLAAGGLGTEAFF
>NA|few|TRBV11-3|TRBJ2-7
TGTGCCAGCAGTTATGAGGGCTACGAGCAGTACTTC
CASSYEGYEQYF
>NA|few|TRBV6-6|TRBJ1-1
TGTGCCAGCAGGCGGGACGGTCATGAAGCTTTCTTT
CASRRDGHEAFF
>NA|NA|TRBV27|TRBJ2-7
TGTGCCAGCAGCACAATCCCAGGGTTCGAGCAGTACTTC
CASSTIPGFEQYF
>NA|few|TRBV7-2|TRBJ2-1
TGTGCCAGCGGCTTCGTACGGGGGGCTGGTTGGAATGAGCAGTTCTTC
CASGFVRGAGWNEQFF
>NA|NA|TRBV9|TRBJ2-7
TGTGCCAGCAGCACAGACCCAGGAGGTCCCTACGAGCAGTACTTC
CASSTDPGGPYEQYF
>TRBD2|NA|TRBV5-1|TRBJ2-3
TGCGCCAGCAGCTCTTTAGCGGGGGGCCTTCGGGATACGCAGTATTTT
CASSSLAGGLRDTQYF
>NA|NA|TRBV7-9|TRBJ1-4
TGTGCCAGCAGCCGGGCGGGGGGGATGAATGAAAAACTGTTTTTT
CASSRAGGMNEKLFF
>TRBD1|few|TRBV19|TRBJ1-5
TGTGCCAGTAGACAGGGGTATAGCAATCAGCCCCAGCATTTT
CASRQGYSNQPQHF
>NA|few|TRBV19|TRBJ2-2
TGTGCCAGTAGTATAGGGCGGCTGACCGGGGAGCTGTTTTTT
CASSIGRLTGELFF
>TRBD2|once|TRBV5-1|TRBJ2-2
TGCGCCAGCAGCTTGAGTCTAGCGGGTAACACCGGGGAGCTGTTTTTT
CASSLSLAGNTGELFF
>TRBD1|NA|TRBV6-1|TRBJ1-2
TGTGCCAGCAGTGAAGCGACAGGGATATTGGGCTACACCTTC
CASSEATGILGYTF
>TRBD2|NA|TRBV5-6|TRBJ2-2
TGTGCCAGCAGCTTTGCGGGGGTTACCGGGGAGCTGTTTTTT
CASSFAGVTGELFF
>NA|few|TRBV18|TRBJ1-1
TGTGCCAGCTCACCAGATTTGCGGGGGCGAGCTTTCTTT
CASSPDLRGRAFF
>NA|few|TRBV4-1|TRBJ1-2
TGCGCCAGCAGCCAAGATCGGGGGACCTTCTATGGCTACACCTTC
CASSQDRGTFYGYTF
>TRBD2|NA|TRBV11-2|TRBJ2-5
TGTGCCAGCAGCCCTGGGACTAGTCGGGAGACCCAGTACTTC
CASSPGTSRETQYF
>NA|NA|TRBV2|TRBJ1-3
TGTGCCAGCAGTGAATTGTTAACTGGAAACACCATATATTTT
CASSELLTGNTIYF
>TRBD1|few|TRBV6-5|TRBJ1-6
TGTGCCAGCAGTCGGGGACAGAATTCACCCCTCCACTTT
CASSRGQNSPLHF
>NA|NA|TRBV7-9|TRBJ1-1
TGTGCCAGCAGCGGCAAAAAGGGCCCGAGGGGGATGAACACTGAAGCTTTCTTT
CASSGKKGPRGMNTEAFF
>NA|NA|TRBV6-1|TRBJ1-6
TGTGCCAGCGGGCGGGACGGAAAAAATTCACCCCTCCACTTT
CASGRDGKNSPLHF
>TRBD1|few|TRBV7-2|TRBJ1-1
TGTGCCAGCAGCCGGGCCGGGACAGGGGGTTTCAAGGCTGAAGCTTTCTTT
CASSRAGTGGFKAEAFF
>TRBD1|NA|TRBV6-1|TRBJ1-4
TGTGCCACGGGTAGAGGGGGCGATGAAAAACTGTTTTTT
CATGRGGDEKLFF
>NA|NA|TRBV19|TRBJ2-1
TGTGCCAGTAGTAGCCCGGGGACTTACAATGAGCAGTTCTTC
CASSSPGTYNEQFF
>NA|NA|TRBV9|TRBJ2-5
TGTGCCAGCAGCGTAGACTCTTCTAGGGAGACCCAGTACTTC
CASSVDSSRETQYF
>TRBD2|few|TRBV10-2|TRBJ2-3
TGCGCCAGCAGATACGACGCGGGGGGTACGCAGTATTTT
CASRYDAGGTQYF
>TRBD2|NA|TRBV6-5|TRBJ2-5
TGTGCGATAAGTGGGACGGGGGGAGAGACCCAGTACTTC
CAISGTGGETQYF
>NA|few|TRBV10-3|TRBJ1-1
TGTGCCATCAGTGAGTATGAGGACGGGGTCACTGAAGCTTTCTTT
CAISEYEDGVTEAFF
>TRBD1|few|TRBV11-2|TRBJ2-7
TGTGCCAGCAGCCGGGACAGGGGGGACTCCTACGAGCAGTACTTC
CASSRDRGDSYEQYF
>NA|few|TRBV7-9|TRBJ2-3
TGTGCCAGCAGCTTAGCCGGGGGGCGGTCAGATACGCAGTATTTT
CASSLAGGRSDTQYF
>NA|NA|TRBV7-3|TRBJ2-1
TGTGCCAGCAGTTATGACAGACACAATGAGCAGTTCTTC
CASSYDRHNEQFF
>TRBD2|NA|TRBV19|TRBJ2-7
TGTGCCAGTAGCCCGGGAGGAGCCGAGCAGTACTTC
CASSPGGAEQYF
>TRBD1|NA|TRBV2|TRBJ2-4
TGTGCCAGCAGTGGACAGGGTCAGTACTTC
CASSGQGQYF
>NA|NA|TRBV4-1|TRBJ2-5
TGCGCCAGCAGCCAAGAAGACATCAGGGTGAATAGGGCGAGACAAGAGACCCAGTACTTC
CASSQEDIRVNRARQETQYF
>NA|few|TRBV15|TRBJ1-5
TGTGCCACCAGCAGAGATGCGACAGCACAAGAAAGCAATCAGCCCCAGCATTTT
CATSRDATAQESNQPQHF
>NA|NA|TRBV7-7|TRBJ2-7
TGTGCCAGCAGCTTAGATCTGGCGGACGAGCAGTACTTC
CASSLDLADEQYF
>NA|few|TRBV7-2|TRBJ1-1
TGTGCCAGCAGCCCTCCCGCGGGGGGCGGCACTGAAGCTTTCTTT
CASSPPAGGGTEAFF
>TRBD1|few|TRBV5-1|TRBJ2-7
TGCGCCAGCAGGGGGACAGGCTCCTACGAGCAGTACTTC
CASRGTGSYEQYF
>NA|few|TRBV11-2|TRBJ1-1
TGTGCCAGCAGCTTAGATCATATGGGGGGTGAAGCTTTCTTT
CASSLDHMGGEAFF
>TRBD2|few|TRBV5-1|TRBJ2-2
TGCGCCAGCAGGCCCGGGGGGGCGAGCACCGGGGAGCTGTTTTTT
CASRPGGASTGELFF
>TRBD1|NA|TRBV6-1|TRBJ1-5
TGTGCCAGCAATCCCCAGGGGGCCACAATCATGCCCCAGCATTTT
CASNPQGATIMPQHF
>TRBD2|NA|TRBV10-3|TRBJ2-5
TGTGCCATCAGTGAGTCATTAGCGGGGGGGATGCAAGAGACCCAGTACTTC
CAISESLAGGMQETQYF
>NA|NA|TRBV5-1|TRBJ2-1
TGCGCCAGCAGCTCGGGAATTAGCATGATCCACAATGAGCAGTTCTTC
CASSSGISMIHNEQFF
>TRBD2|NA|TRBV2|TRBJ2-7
TGTGCCAGCAGTGGTTGGGAGGGATACGAGCAGTACTTC
CASSGWEGYEQYF
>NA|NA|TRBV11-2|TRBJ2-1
TGTGCCAGCAGCTTAGGTACGGGGAGAACCCAATACAATGAGCAGTTCTTC
CASSLGTGRTQYNEQFF
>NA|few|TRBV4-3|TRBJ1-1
TGCGCCAGCAGCCGGAACGGGGGGGCAAACACTGAAGCTTTCTTT
CASSRNGGANTEAFF
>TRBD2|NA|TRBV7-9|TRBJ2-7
TGTGCCAGCAGCCTGGTAGCGGGGAGCTCCTACGAGCAGTACTTC
CASSLVAGSSYEQYF
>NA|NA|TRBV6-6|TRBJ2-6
TGTGCCAGCAGTTTTTCCCCAGTGGCAGGGGCCAACGTCCTGACTTTC
CASSFSPVAGANVLTF
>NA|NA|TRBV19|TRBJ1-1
TGTGCCAGTAGTCCCCTCGGAGAGGGGGACACTGAAGCTTTCTTT
CASSPLGEGDTEAFF
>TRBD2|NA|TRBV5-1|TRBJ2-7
TGCGCCAGCAGCCCGGGACTAGCGGGTTACGAGCAGTACTTC
CASSPGLAGYEQYF
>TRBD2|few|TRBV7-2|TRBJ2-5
TGTGCCAGCAGCCAGGGACTAGCGGAAACCCAGTACTTC
CASSQGLAETQYF
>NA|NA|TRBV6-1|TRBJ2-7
TGTGCCAGCATACGGACGGGGACTTACGAGCAGTACTTC
CASIRTGTYEQYF
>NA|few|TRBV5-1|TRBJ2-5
TGCGCCAGTCAATCGCGGGGTTTGAGGGAAGAGACCCAGTACTTC
CASQSRGLREETQYF
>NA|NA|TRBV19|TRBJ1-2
TGTGCCAGTAGTATTGTGGGTCGACAACTTAACTATGGCTACACCTTC
CASSIVGRQLNYGYTF
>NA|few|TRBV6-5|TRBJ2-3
TGTGCCAGCAGTTACTCTTTCAGGGATACAGATACGCAGTATTTT
CASSYSFRDTDTQYF
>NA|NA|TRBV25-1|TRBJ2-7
TGTGCCAGCAGTGGACACCAGTACGAGCAGTACTTC
CASSGHQYEQYF
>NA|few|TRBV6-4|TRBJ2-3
TGTGCCAGCAGTGACGAGATTTACACAGATACGCAGTATTTT
CASSDEIYTDTQYF
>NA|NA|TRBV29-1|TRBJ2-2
TGCAGCGCCCAACTATGGGGGGCCGGGGAGCTGTTTTTT
CSAQLWGAGELFF
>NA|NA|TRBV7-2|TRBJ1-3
TGTGCCAGCCAAAGGCGGGGGGACTCTGGAAACACCATATATTTT
CASQRRGDSGNTIYF
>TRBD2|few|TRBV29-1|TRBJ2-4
TGCAGCGCCCGCCGGGGGGGGGACATTCAGTACTTC
CSARRGGDIQYF